The rows below give T cell receptor beta chains drawn from one sample of a study of cytomegalovirus exposure and HLA in healthy donors. Only in-frame clones appear in the TCRdb table, and some are missing; sequencing was by immunoSEQ multiplex PCR. The sample consists of fewer than 200,000 clones, roughly 87% of them appearing once. Material: PBMCs. Receptors were obtained from a boy aged 2 to 10 in good health and CMV-seronegative. Both conserved end residues are part of each CDR3.

CDR3aa	v_gene	j_gene
CASSTTQANTEAFF	TRBV19	TRBJ1-1
CASSLEQDTDTQYF	TRBV7-9	TRBJ2-3
CASSSGGRSTEAFF	TRBV28	TRBJ1-1
CASSSGTRSGEQFF	TRBV18	TRBJ2-1
CSVRQVLQETQYF	TRBV29-1	TRBJ2-5
CASSLSETREKLFF	TRBV27	TRBJ1-4
CASSSGQGGTDTQYF	TRBV7-3	TRBJ2-3
CASSKSSGGGDTQYF	TRBV2	TRBJ2-3
CASSFVTGVGSSYEQYF	TRBV27	-
CASSYFQGADILQTQYF	TRBV28	TRBJ2-5
CSVVGGLHTEAFF	TRBV29-1	TRBJ1-1
CASSLVGRTEKLFF	TRBV7-2	TRBJ1-4
CASSLSTGAYEQYF	TRBV5-4	TRBJ2-7
CASRPTGAGANVLTF	TRBV19	TRBJ2-6
CASSKIQGAPKDGYTF	TRBV28	TRBJ1-2
CASSVGQLNTEAFF	TRBV5-1	TRBJ1-1
CASAGGQVNEKLFF	TRBV7-9	TRBJ1-4
CSVEGTQAGYNEQFF	TRBV29-1	TRBJ2-1
CASLGRAPDQETQYF	TRBV6-1	TRBJ2-5
CAWSRGVNQPQHF	TRBV30	TRBJ1-5
CASSGRAGNTEAFF	TRBV10-2	TRBJ1-1
CASSLTWGQDEQYF	TRBV7-9	TRBJ2-7
CASSLGQMLNTEAFF	TRBV11-2	TRBJ1-1
CASSYTGLPPVDTQYF	TRBV7-9	TRBJ2-3
CASSSTGYDEKLFF	TRBV11-2	TRBJ1-4
CSARGAQPQHF	TRBV20-1	TRBJ1-5
CASSLVPGNTGELFF	TRBV14	TRBJ2-2
CALISNQPQHF	TRBV19	TRBJ1-5
CASSRTSLNIQYF	TRBV7-9	TRBJ2-4
CVSRQGGSGGYTF	TRBV6-5	TRBJ1-2
CATSRGGSGRNEQFF	TRBV15	TRBJ2-1
CASSPTGGNEQFF	TRBV18	TRBJ2-1
CASSQISRSSGANVLTF	TRBV4-1	TRBJ2-6
CASSLGASGSTDTQYF	TRBV5-8	TRBJ2-3
CASSGGRGSGANVLTF	TRBV5-4	TRBJ2-6
CAWTLLTEAFF	TRBV30	TRBJ1-1
CSVDRQGAFVMNTEAFF	TRBV29-1	TRBJ1-1
CASINPGQGYGYTF	TRBV2	TRBJ1-2
CASSPPGQGGGGYTF	TRBV18	TRBJ1-2
CASSRLSSGANVLTF	TRBV9	TRBJ2-6
CASSQVGVLYEQYF	TRBV14	TRBJ2-7
CASSSRGGSTDTQYF	TRBV2	TRBJ2-3
CASSLAPAYEQYF	TRBV5-1	TRBJ2-7
CASSLEGASYEQYF	TRBV5-1	TRBJ2-7
CASNPPRGSGTYEQYF	TRBV2	TRBJ2-7
CASSDRGAGDSYNEQFF	TRBV28	TRBJ2-1
CASSYQGEAFF	TRBV6-5	TRBJ1-1
CASSIGFGLSNQPQHF	TRBV19	TRBJ1-5
CASTPSGQGALYF	TRBV6-5	TRBJ2-7
CASSSFSSGRKLFF	TRBV6-6	TRBJ1-4
CASGWGQPINYGYTF	TRBV12-5	TRBJ1-2
CASSVWALGTEAFF	TRBV2	TRBJ1-1
CSLPGGEAFF	TRBV20-1	TRBJ1-1
CASSLAGQPVSYEQYF	TRBV5-1	TRBJ2-7
CSVQTDRETTHEQYF	TRBV29-1	-
CASSQAPGGYTF	TRBV4-1	TRBJ1-2
CASSKQAPPNQPQHF	TRBV6-5	TRBJ1-5
CASSIAGQGKETQYF	TRBV19	TRBJ2-5
CASSHTGQGEYEQYF	TRBV4-1	-